The 6 T cell receptor beta chains presented below share a single source sample, sequenced in a study of blood T cell repertoires in COVID-19. The table came from immunoSEQ multiplex PCR; TCRdb's copy has only in-frame clones and leaves some out. Of some 80,000 clones detected, 80% to 85% appear once; the ten largest clones hold roughly 40%. The sample taken for sequencing was peripheral blood. The receptors here all came from a man older than 75 with acute or convalescent COVID-19.

The chain recombines TRBV27 with TRBJ2-1; 7 bases agree with TRBD2. CDR3 length equals 16 residues. The germline V gene encodes CDR1 MNHEY and CDR2 SMNVEV (reference sequence). The ends lost 5 bases at V and 0 bases at J; junction bases unmatched: 7. The CDR3 sequence: CASSPLGGSSYNEQFF. The CDR3 DNA is TGTGCCAGCAGTCCCCTGGGGGGGAGCTCCTACAATGAGCAGTTCTTC.

This chain links TRBV6-6 with TRBJ1-1; tentative D call: TRBD1 (5 bases). Trimming removed 6 bases at V and 4 bases at J, with 15 bases between. The CDR3 sequence is 14 residues long. The germline gives CDR1 MNHNY, CDR2 SVGAGI (reference sequence). The CDR3 loop reads CASSTGGGGTEAFF. CDR3 nucleotides: TGTGCCAGCAGCACAGGTGGGGGGGGCACTGAAGCTTTCTTT.

V usage is TRBV5-1 and J usage is TRBJ2-1; TRBD2 matches 8 bases. Germline V gene data show CDR1 as SGHRS and CDR2 as YFSETQ. The CDR3 spans 15 residues. V was pared by 1 base and J by 6 bases, with 6 bases of the junction left unmatched. This CDR3 reads CASSLTSGSLNEQFF. The CDR3, as DNA: TGCGCCAGCAGCTTGACCAGCGGGAGCCTCAATGAGCAGTTCTTC.

CDR3 region: CASSWGQGIHNSPLHF. CDR3 nucleotide sequence: TGTGCCAGCAGTTGGGGACAGGGAATTCATAATTCACCCCTCCACTTT. The rearrangement links TRBV27 to TRBJ1-6, with 9 bases fitting TRBD1. CDR1 and CDR2 from the germline V gene are MNHEY and SMNVEV (reference sequence). J was trimmed by 5 bases and V by 4 bases; bases with no gene match: 6. The CDR3 extends over 16 amino acids.

The genes are TRBV3-1 (or the pseudogene TRBV3-2) and TRBJ1-2, with D perhaps TRBD1 (6 bases). Trimming cost V 6 bases and J 3 bases, with 14 bases left between them. CDR3 length: 14 residues. Germline CDR1 is LGHDT and CDR2 is YNNKEL (reference sequence). The CDR3: CASRPRGSDYGYTF. The DNA for the CDR3 is TGTGCCAGCAGACCAAGGGGGTCAGACTATGGCTACACCTTC.

The chain is built from TRBV28 and TRBJ1-4; 9 bases match TRBD1. V dropped 6 bases and J dropped 8; count of bases not matched to a gene: 7. Germline lookup yields CDR1 MDHEN and CDR2 SYDVKM. The CDR3 is made up of 14 amino acids. This CDR3 is CASRQGQGWEKLFF. The CDR3 region has the DNA TGTGCCAGCAGACAAGGACAGGGGTGGGAAAAACTGTTTTTT.